The 6 T cell receptor beta chains reported below all come from one sample, sequenced in a study of identical twins. Each CDR3 protein gets one entry after TCRdb re-called the 5' RACE reads with MiXCR. Of about 550,000 distinct CDR3 sequences listed, about 22% are singletons. The same sample was also used in a study of yellow fever vaccine responses in identical twins.

Source material: CD4+ T cells sorted from blood. The origin of the receptors is a woman under 30 in good health.

The gene calls are TRBV4-1 and TRBJ2-1; D gene unclear. The CDR3 is 14 amino acids. V was shortened by 1 base and J by 5 bases, with 9 bases between the two germline ends. CDR1 is MGHRA and CDR2 is YSYEKL in the germline V gene. The CDR3 DNA follows: TGCGCCAGCAGCCAAGTACTGGGGAACAATGAGCAGTTCTTC. It is translated as CASSQVLGNNEQFF.

The chain has TRBV7-2 and TRBJ1-5, with TRBD1 identical over 7 bases. The germline gives CDR1 SGHTA, CDR2 FQGNSA. The trim removed 4 bases at V and 0 bases at J, leaving 3 bases unmatched. The CDR3 totals 15 residues. As DNA, the CDR3 is TGTGCCAGCAGCTCGGGACAGCTTAGCAATCAGCCCCAGCATTTT. Residues: CASSSGQLSNQPQHF.

This clonotype was counted at least ten times. The V and J genes are TRBV12-3 or TRBV12-4 and TRBJ2-3; 7 bases line up with TRBD1. Trimming took 5 bases from V and 4 from J; bases not matched to a gene: 6. The CDR3 is 14 amino acids. CDR3 loop: CASSLGQVPDTQYF. As DNA, the CDR3 is TGTGCCAGCAGTCTAGGACAGGTACCAGATACGCAGTATTTT.

This clonotype has just a few counts. The chain recombines TRBV7-8 with TRBJ2-2, with D hard to call. Per the germline V gene, CDR1 is SGHVS and CDR2 is FQNEAQ. The ends were cut back, 2 bases at V and 6 bases at J, with 7 bases in the middle. The CDR3 is made up of 13 amino acids. CDR3: CASSLPQPGELFF. In nucleotides, the CDR3 is TGTGCCAGCAGCTTACCCCAGCCCGGGGAGCTGTTTTTT. Full variable domain (outside the CDR3, taken from reference TRBV7-8 and TRBJ2-2): GAGVSQSPRYKVAKRGQDVALRCDPISGHVSLFWYQQALGQGPEFLTYFQNEAQLDKSGLPSDRFFAERPEGSVSTLKIQRTQQEDSAVYLCASSLPQPGELFFGEGSRLTVL.

The CDR3 spells CAINRDLGQPQHF. As DNA, the CDR3 is TGTGCCATCAACAGGGACTTGGGTCAGCCCCAGCATTTT. The chain employs TRBV10-3 and TRBJ1-5, with TRBD1 as a possible D gene (6 bases). V gave up 7 bases and J gave up 6 bases, with 13 bases separating them. The CDR3 totals 13 residues. Germline CDR1 reads ENHRY; CDR2 reads SYGVKD.

This clonotype showed up just a few times. The CDR3 loop reads CASAISRNSYGYTF. In nucleotides, the CDR3 is TGTGCCAGCGCTATTTCCAGGAACTCCTATGGCTACACCTTC. V gene TRBV2 combines with J gene TRBJ1-2; D call uncertain. The V end lost 8 bases, the J end lost 4 bases, and 17 bases lay between the germline ends. There are 14 residues in the CDR3. Per the germline V gene, CDR1 is SNHLY and CDR2 is FYNNEI.